Given below is one T cell receptor (beta chain) in context. These data belong to a study of T cell changes during pregnancy in multiple sclerosis. The ends lost 0 bases at V and 5 bases at J; junction bases unmatched: 5. This CDR3 region has 15 residues. Germline V gene sequence: CDR1 KGHSH, CDR2 LQKENI. Using immunoSEQ multiplex PCR, the repertoire was profiled, and TCRdb retains in-frame clones only, with some absent. The table shows about 73,000 clones, with about nine tenths occurring only once. Sequenced here: peripheral blood, sampled after pregnancy. The clonotype was recovered from a female donor in good health, enrolled as a control in a pregnancy study. The chain combines TRBV18 with TRBJ1-1; TRBD1 aligns across 8 bases. The CDR3 spells CASSPPNRGGTEAFF. DNA for the CDR3: TGTGCCAGCTCACCACCGAACAGGGGGGGTACTGAAGCTTTCTTT.